The 6 T cell receptor beta chains reported below all come from one sample, sequenced in a study of T cells in Graves' hyperthyroidism and ophthalmopathy. RNA transcripts provided the source from which TCR beta CDR3 regions were amplified. The primer set for the first-round RT-PCR of the TCR CDR3 was HTBI. TCRdb processed the multiplex PCR reads anew with MiXCR; each CDR3 protein has one entry. The table has 460,000 or so distinct CDR3 sequences, 14% seen once. The material sequenced was blood. These receptors were taken from a woman aged 18-35 years with Graves' hyperthyroidism.

This clonotype showed up many times. This rearrangement joins TRBV29-1 to TRBJ2-5; 7 nucleotides line up with TRBD1. The length of the CDR3 is 12 residues. The V gene end was trimmed by 7 bases and the J gene end by 2 bases; junction bases not matched to a gene: 4. Looked up from germline, CDR1 is SQVTM and CDR2 is ANQGSEA. The CDR3 DNA reads TGCAGCGGTCGGGGACAGCAAGAGACCCAGTACTTC. It translates to CSGRGQQETQYF.

The genes are TRBV7-8 and TRBJ2-1; maybe TRBD2 (5 bases). Germline V gene lookup returns CDR1 SGHVS and CDR2 FQNEAQ. Trimming removed 8 bases at V and 3 bases at J, with 14 bases between. The CDR3 sequence is 14 residues long. The CDR3 loop is CASQLVLGYNEQFF. For the CDR3, the DNA is TGTGCCAGCCAACTAGTCTTGGGCTACAATGAGCAGTTCTTC.

This clonotype was observed many times. V gene TRBV3-1 combines with J gene TRBJ1-1, with D unclear. CDR1 LGHDT and CDR2 YNNKEL come from the germline V gene (reference sequence). The CDR3 consists of 15 residues. The V gene lost 0 bases and the J gene lost 0 bases, with 8 bases spanning the gap. In nucleotides, the CDR3 is TGTGCCAGCAGCCAAGAGGTTAAGATGAACACTGAAGCTTTCTTT. Its protein product is CASSQEVKMNTEAFF. Full variable domain (remainder filled in from reference TRBV3-1 and TRBJ1-1): DTAVSQTPKYLVTQMGNDKSIKCEQNLGHDTMYWYKQDSKKFLKIMFSYNNKELIINETVPNRFSPKSPDKAHLNLHINSLELGDSAVYFCASSQEVKMNTEAFFGQGTRLTVV.

This clonotype was observed at least ten times. The V gene is TRBV9, the J gene TRBJ2-6; 7 bases are shared with TRBD1. The CDR3 runs 17 residues. The V and J ends lost 0 bases and 4 bases, in that order; junction bases with no gene match: 7. Per the germline V gene, CDR1 is SGDLS and CDR2 is YYNGEE. The CDR3 sequence is CASSVAPTGEGANVLTF. The CDR3 DNA follows: TGTGCCAGCAGCGTAGCCCCCACAGGGGAGGGGGCCAACGTCCTGACTTTC. Full variable domain (outside the CDR3, taken from reference TRBV9 and TRBJ2-6): DSGVTQTPKHLITATGQRVTLRCSPRSGDLSVYWYQQSLDQGLQFLIQYYNGEERAKGNILERFSAQQFPDLHSELNLSSLELGDSALYFCASSVAPTGEGANVLTFGAGSRLTVL.

This chain links TRBV6-1 with TRBJ1-5; D call uncertain. V shed 7 bases and J shed 1 base, with 14 bases lying between them. The germline CDR1 and CDR2 sequences are MNHNS and SASEGT. The CDR3 length is 15 residues. This CDR3 reads CASTKDSMSNQPQHF. The DNA of the CDR3 is TGTGCCAGCACCAAGGACTCAATGAGCAATCAGCCCCAGCATTTT.

V and J are TRBV10-2 and TRBJ2-3; D might be TRBD2 (5 bases). The V gene's germline CDR1 is WSHSY and CDR2 SAAADI. CDR3 size: 14 residues. Trimming pared 5 bases from V and 5 bases from J, leaving 14 bases between. CDR3 amino acids: CASSPLGSGDTQYF. CDR3 nucleotide sequence: TGCGCCAGCAGTCCCCTGGGGAGCGGAGATACGCAGTATTTT.